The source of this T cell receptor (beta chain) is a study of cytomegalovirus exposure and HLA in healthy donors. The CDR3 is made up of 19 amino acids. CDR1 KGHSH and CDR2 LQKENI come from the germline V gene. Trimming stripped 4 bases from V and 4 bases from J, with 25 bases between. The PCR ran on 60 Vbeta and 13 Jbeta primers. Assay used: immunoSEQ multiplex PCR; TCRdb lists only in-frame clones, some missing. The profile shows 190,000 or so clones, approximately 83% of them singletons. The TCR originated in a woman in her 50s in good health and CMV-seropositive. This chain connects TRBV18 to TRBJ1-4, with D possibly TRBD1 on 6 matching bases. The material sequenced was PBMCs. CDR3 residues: CASSQLGYYGQTLNEKLFF. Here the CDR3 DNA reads TGTGCCAGCTCACAACTTGGATACTACGGACAGACCCTTAATGAAAAACTGTTTTTT.